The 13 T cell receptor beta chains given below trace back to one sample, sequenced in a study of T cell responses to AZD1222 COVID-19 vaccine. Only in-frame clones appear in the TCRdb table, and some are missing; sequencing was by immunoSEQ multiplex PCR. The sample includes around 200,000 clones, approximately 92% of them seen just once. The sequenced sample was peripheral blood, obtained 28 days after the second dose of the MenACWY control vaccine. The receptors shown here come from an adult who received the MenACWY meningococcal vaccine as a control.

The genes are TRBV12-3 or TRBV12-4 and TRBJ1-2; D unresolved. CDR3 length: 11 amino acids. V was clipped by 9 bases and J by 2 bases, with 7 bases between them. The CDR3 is CASGANYGYTF. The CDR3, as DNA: TGTGCCAGTGGTGCCAACTATGGCTACACCTTC.

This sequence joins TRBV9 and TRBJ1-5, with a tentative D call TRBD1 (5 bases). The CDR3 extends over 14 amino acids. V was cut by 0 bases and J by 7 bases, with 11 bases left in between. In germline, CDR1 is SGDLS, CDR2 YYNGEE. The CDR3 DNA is TGTGCCAGCAGCGTAGATTCAGGGTTACAGCCCCAGCATTTT. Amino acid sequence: CASSVDSGLQPQHF.

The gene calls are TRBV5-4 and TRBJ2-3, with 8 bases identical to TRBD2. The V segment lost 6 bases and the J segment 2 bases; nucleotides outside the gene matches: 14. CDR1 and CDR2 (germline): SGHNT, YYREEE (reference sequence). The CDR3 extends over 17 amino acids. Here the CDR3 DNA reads TGTGCCAGCAACCCCACCCGCGGACTAGCAATCACAGATACGCAGTATTTT. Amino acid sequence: CASNPTRGLAITDTQYF.

The CDR3 sequence: CASSQDHSSGNTIYF. CDR3 nucleotides: TGTGCCAGCAGCCAAGATCATAGCTCTGGAAACACCATATATTTT. This rearrangement joins TRBV3-1 (or the pseudogene TRBV3-2) to TRBJ1-3; D remains ambiguous. CDR3 length equals 15 residues. V lost 0 bases to trimming and J lost 0 bases, with 6 bases between them. Germline V gives CDR1 LGHDT, CDR2 YNNKEL (reference sequence).

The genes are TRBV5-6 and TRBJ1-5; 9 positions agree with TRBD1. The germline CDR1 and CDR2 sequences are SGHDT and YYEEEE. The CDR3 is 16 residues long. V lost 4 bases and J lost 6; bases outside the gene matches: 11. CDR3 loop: CASSLTMTGGSQPQHF. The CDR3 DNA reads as TGTGCCAGCAGCCTTACTATGACAGGGGGAAGTCAGCCCCAGCATTTT.

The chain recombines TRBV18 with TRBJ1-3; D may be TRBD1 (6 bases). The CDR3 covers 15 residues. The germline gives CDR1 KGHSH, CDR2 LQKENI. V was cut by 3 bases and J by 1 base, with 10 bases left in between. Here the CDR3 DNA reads TGTGCCAGCTCACCGGACAGTGTGTCTGGAAACACCATATATTTT. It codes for CASSPDSVSGNTIYF.

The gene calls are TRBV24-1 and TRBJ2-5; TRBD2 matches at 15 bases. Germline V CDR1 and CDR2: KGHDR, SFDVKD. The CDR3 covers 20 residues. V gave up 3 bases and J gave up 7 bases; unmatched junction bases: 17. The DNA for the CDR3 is TGTGCCACCAGTGATGAATCCGGGACAGGGGGACTAGCGGGGGGATTGACCCAGTACTTC. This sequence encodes CATSDESGTGGLAGGLTQYF.

CDR3 nucleotide sequence: TGTGCCAGCTCACCACGGTCCGGGAACACTGAAGCTTTCTTT. It yields the protein CASSPRSGNTEAFF. The chain employs TRBV18 and TRBJ1-1; D remains ambiguous. V was pared by 1 base and J by 1 base, with 7 bases between. The CDR3 is 14 amino acids. From germline, CDR1 is KGHSH and CDR2 LQKENI.

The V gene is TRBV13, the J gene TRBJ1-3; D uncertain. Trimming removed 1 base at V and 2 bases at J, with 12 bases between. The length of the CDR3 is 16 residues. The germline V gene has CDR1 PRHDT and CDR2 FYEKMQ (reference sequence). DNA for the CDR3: TGTGCCAGCAGCTTAGCACAGAACCTAGCTGGAAACACCATATATTTT. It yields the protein CASSLAQNLAGNTIYF.

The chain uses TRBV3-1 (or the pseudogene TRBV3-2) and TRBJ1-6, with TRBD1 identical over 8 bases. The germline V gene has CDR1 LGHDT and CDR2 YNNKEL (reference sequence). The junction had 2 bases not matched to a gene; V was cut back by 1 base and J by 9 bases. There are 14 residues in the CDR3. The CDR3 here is CASSQGTGTSPLHF. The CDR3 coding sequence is TGTGCCAGCAGCCAAGGGACAGGGACTTCACCCCTCCACTTT.

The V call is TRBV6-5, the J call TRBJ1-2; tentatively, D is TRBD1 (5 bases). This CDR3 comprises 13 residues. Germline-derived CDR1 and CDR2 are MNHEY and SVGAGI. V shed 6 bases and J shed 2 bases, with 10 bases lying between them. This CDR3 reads CASRTAINYGYTF. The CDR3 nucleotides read TGTGCCAGCAGGACAGCTATCAACTATGGCTACACCTTC.

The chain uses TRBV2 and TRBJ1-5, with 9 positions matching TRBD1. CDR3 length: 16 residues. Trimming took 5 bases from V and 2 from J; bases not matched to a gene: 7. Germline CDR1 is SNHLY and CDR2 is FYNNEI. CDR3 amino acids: CASSLRQGGGNQPQHF. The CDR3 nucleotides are TGTGCCAGCAGTTTACGACAGGGGGGAGGCAATCAGCCCCAGCATTTT.

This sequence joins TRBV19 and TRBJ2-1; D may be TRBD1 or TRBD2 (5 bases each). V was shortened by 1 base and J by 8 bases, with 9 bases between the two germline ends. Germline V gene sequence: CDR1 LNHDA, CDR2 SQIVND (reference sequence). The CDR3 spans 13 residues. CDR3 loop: CASSIAQGDEQFF. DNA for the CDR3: TGTGCCAGTAGTATAGCCCAGGGAGATGAGCAGTTCTTC.